The rows below give T cell receptor beta chains drawn from one sample of a study of blood T cells in healthy people across ages. MiXCR, run by TCRdb on the 5' RACE reads, gives a single entry per CDR3 protein. The sample has about 1.4 million distinct CDR3 sequences, approximately 59% seen once. The sample consisted of blood. These receptors originate from a man between 18 and 29 years old in good health. Each CDR3 is given with its conserved first and last residue. The D gene is left open where the match is weak. Rows give clone size only sometimes, using once, few, many, or a class for an expanded clone.

size: NA
V: TRBV12-3/TRBV12-4
D: NA
J: TRBJ2-7
DNA: TGTGCCAGCAGTTTCTTATCAAGATTTTACGAGCAGTACTTC
CDR3: CASSFLSRFYEQYF

size: NA
V: TRBV12-3/TRBV12-4
D: TRBD2
J: TRBJ2-5
DNA: TGTGCCAGCAGTTCCCGGACTAGCGGGAAAGAGACCCAGTACTTC
CDR3: CASSSRTSGKETQYF

size: NA
V: TRBV7-9
D: NA
J: TRBJ2-3
DNA: TGTGCCAGCAGCATCGACAGGATAGGGACAGATACGCAGTATTTT
CDR3: CASSIDRIGTDTQYF

size: few
V: TRBV20-1
D: NA
J: TRBJ2-1
DNA: TGCAGTGCTAGAGCTGGGGGTAATGAGCAGTTCTTC
CDR3: CSARAGGNEQFF

size: NA
V: TRBV5-1
D: NA
J: TRBJ2-2
DNA: TGCGCCAGCAGCTTGGATATCACCGGGGAGCTGTTTTTT
CDR3: CASSLDITGELFF

size: NA
V: TRBV3-1
D: NA
J: TRBJ2-2
DNA: TGTGCCAGCAGCCAAGTATGGGGGACCGGGGAGCTGTTTTTT
CDR3: CASSQVWGTGELFF

size: NA
V: TRBV5-1
D: TRBD2
J: TRBJ2-5
DNA: TGCGCCAGCAGCCACGGTGGACTAGGAGAGACCCAGTACTTC
CDR3: CASSHGGLGETQYF

size: NA
V: TRBV7-9
D: NA
J: TRBJ2-5
DNA: TGTGCCAGCAGCGAGGGAACCCCGCTTCGGTCAGAGTACTTC
CDR3: CASSEGTPLRSEYF

size: NA
V: TRBV4-3
D: NA
J: TRBJ1-1
DNA: TGCGCCAGCAGCCAAGTGGGTCACCTGAACACTGAAGCTTTCTTT
CDR3: CASSQVGHLNTEAFF

size: NA
V: TRBV20-1
D: NA
J: TRBJ2-7
DNA: TGCAGTGCTAGAGATTTGGAATTGAGTTACGAGCAGTACTTC
CDR3: CSARDLELSYEQYF

size: few
V: TRBV20-1
D: NA
J: TRBJ1-1
DNA: TGCAGTGGGAAGTGGGGGGTCGAAGCTTTCTTT
CDR3: CSGKWGVEAFF

size: NA
V: TRBV6-5
D: TRBD1
J: TRBJ2-3
DNA: TGTGCCAGCAGTTGGGCCCAGGGGGCAGAAGATACGCAGTATTTT
CDR3: CASSWAQGAEDTQYF

size: few
V: TRBV7-2
D: TRBD2
J: TRBJ2-1
DNA: TGTGCCAGCAGCTTAACTAGCGGGGGCAACAATGAGCAGTTCTTC
CDR3: CASSLTSGGNNEQFF

size: few
V: TRBV7-9
D: NA
J: TRBJ2-7
DNA: TGTGCCAGCAGCTTAGTTGGCAGGGAAGACCCCTACGAGCAGTACTTC
CDR3: CASSLVGREDPYEQYF

size: NA
V: TRBV4-1
D: NA
J: TRBJ1-2
DNA: TGCGCCAGCAGCCAAGTTGATAAAGAACTGAGGAGCGGTGGCTACACCTTC
CDR3: CASSQVDKELRSGGYTF